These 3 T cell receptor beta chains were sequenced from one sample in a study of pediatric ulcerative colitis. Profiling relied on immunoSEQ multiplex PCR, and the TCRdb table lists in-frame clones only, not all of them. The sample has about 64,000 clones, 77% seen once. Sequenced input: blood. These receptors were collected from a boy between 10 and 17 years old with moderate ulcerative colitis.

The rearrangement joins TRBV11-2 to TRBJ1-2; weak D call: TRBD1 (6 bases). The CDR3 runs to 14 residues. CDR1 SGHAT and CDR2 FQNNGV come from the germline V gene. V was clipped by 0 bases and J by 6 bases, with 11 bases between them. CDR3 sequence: CASSLDAGADGYTF. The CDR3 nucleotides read TGTGCCAGCAGCTTAGATGCAGGGGCGGATGGCTACACCTTC.

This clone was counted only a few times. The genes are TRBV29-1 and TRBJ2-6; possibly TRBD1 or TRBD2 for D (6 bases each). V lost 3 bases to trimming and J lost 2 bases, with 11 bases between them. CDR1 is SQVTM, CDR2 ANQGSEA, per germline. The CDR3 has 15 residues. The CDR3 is CSVDRGDTGANVLTF. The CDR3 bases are TGCAGCGTTGATAGGGGGGACACTGGGGCCAACGTCCTGACTTTC.

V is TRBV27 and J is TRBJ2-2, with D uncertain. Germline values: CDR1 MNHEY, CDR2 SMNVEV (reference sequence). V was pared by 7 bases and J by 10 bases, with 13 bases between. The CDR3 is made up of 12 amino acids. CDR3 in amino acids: CASTDQRPELFF. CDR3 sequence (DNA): TGTGCCAGCACCGATCAAAGGCCGGAGCTGTTTTTT.